The 13 T cell receptor beta chains below come from one sample, sequenced in a study of neoadjuvant anti-PD-1 for oral cavity cancer. Produced via immunoSEQ multiplex PCR; TCRdb's table is partial and in-frame only. The sample holds fewer than 70,000 clones, under 85% seen once. The source material was PBMCs, sampled before nivolumab (anti-PD-1) treatment. These TCRs come from a person aged 40 to 85 with oral cavity squamous cell carcinoma.

In its sample, this clone was seen once. A read error may produce the germline difference seen at one junction end. Here the CDR3 reads CASTERGIGDTQYF. CDR3 in DNA: TGTGCCAGCACTGAACGGGGTATAGGGGATACGCAGTATTTT. The V call is TRBV2, the J call TRBJ2-3; D may be TRBD2 (5 bases). The CDR3 covers 14 residues. Germline CDR1 reads SNHLY; CDR2 reads FYNNEI.

The chain uses TRBV2 and TRBJ2-3, with 11 positions matching TRBD2. CDR3 size: 15 residues. The V gene's germline CDR1 is SNHLY and CDR2 FYNNEI. Trimming removed 5 bases from V and 4 bases from J; junction bases left unmatched: 5. The CDR3 DNA reads TGTGCCAGCAGTACCCTAGCGGGGGGCTCAGATACGCAGTATTTT. It translates to CASSTLAGGSDTQYF.

The chain joins TRBV6-4 to TRBJ2-1; perhaps TRBD2 as D (5 bases). CDR1 is MRHNA and CDR2 is SNTAGT in the germline V gene. The CDR3 spans 15 residues. Trimming pared 3 bases from V and 0 bases from J, leaving 9 bases between. CDR3 protein: CASSERESSYNEQFF. As DNA, the CDR3 is TGTGCCAGCAGTGAAAGGGAGAGCTCCTACAATGAGCAGTTCTTC.

V usage is TRBV2 and J usage is TRBJ2-2; D is unresolved. The germline V gene encodes CDR1 SNHLY and CDR2 FYNNEI. V shed 6 bases and J shed 0 bases, with 11 bases lying between them. This CDR3 is built from 15 residues. CDR3 protein: CASRITASNTGELFF. CDR3 bases: TGTGCCAGCAGAATAACAGCCTCGAACACCGGGGAGCTGTTTTTT.

The chain combines TRBV6-5 with TRBJ2-1; the match to TRBD1 covers 7 bases. CDR3 size: 13 residues. The ends lost 5 bases at V and 3 bases at J; junction bases unmatched: 1. Germline CDR1 reads MNHEY; CDR2 reads SVGAGI. CDR3 bases: TGTGCCAGCAGTAGGGACAGCTACAATGAGCAGTTCTTC. It yields the protein CASSRDSYNEQFF.

The chain has TRBV2 and TRBJ1-1; the match to TRBD1 covers 7 bases. This CDR3 spans 14 amino acids. Germline values: CDR1 SNHLY, CDR2 FYNNEI. V lost 5 bases to trimming and J lost 6 bases; unmatched junction nucleotides: 9. The CDR3 sequence is CASSYRGPVAEAFF. The DNA of the CDR3 is TGTGCCAGCAGTTACAGGGGACCTGTCGCTGAAGCTTTCTTT.

This chain connects TRBV5-1 to TRBJ2-7, with 7 bases fitting TRBD2. The ends lost 0 bases at V and 5 bases at J; junction bases unmatched: 11. CDR1 is SGHRS and CDR2 is YFSETQ in the germline V gene. The CDR3 contains 16 residues. CDR3 loop: CASSLASRGGQDEQYF. The CDR3 DNA sequence: TGCGCCAGCAGCTTGGCCTCGCGGGGAGGGCAGGACGAGCAGTACTTC.

This clone has only a few counts. This chain joins TRBV28 and TRBJ1-4; D might be TRBD1 (6 bases). Germline V gene data show CDR1 as MDHEN and CDR2 as SYDVKM. V lost 4 bases, J lost 6 bases, and 24 bases lay in between. CDR3 length: 18 residues. The CDR3: CASSSDDRPTDIYEKLFF. The CDR3 DNA reads as TGTGCCAGCAGTTCCGATGACAGGCCAACGGACATTTATGAAAAACTGTTTTTT.

The chain is built from TRBV19 and TRBJ1-2; 10 bases are shared with TRBD1. The germline CDR1 and CDR2 sequences are LNHDA and SQIVND (reference sequence). Trimming took 5 bases from V and 4 from J; bases not matched to a gene: 16. CDR3 length equals 18 residues. CDR3 in DNA: TGTGCCAGTAGTGCCCGACAGGGGGCGGCGAGAGAGAGCTATGGCTACACCTTC. Translated: CASSARQGAARESYGYTF.

This chain joins TRBV27 and TRBJ2-7; D uncertain. This CDR3 contains 13 residues. The V end was cut by 2 bases, the J end by 3 bases, with 8 bases between. CDR1 and CDR2 from the germline V gene are MNHEY and SMNVEV (reference sequence). The CDR3 DNA is TGTGCCAGCAGTTTAATGGGGTTCTACGAGCAGTACTTC. This translates into CASSLMGFYEQYF.

CDR3 DNA sequence: TGTGCCAGCAGTCTCGGACTCCCCCAGGCCGAGCAGTACTTC. The encoded protein is CASSLGLPQAEQYF. The chain combines TRBV28 with TRBJ2-7; D perhaps matches TRBD2 (5 bases). Trimming took 5 bases from V and 6 from J, leaving 17 bases between them. CDR3 length: 14 amino acids. In germline, CDR1 is MDHEN, CDR2 SYDVKM.

V and J are TRBV28 and TRBJ2-3; D might be TRBD2 (6 bases). Germline V gives CDR1 MDHEN, CDR2 SYDVKM. With 0 bases removed from V and 4 bases from J, the gap between germline ends came to 14 bases. The CDR3 runs to 16 residues. Written as DNA, the CDR3 is TGTGCCAGCAGTTTATGGACTAGTGTTGGCGCAGATACGCAGTATTTT. Translation gives CASSLWTSVGADTQYF.

The chain combines TRBV30 with TRBJ1-1, with D perhaps TRBD1 (5 bases). V was cut by 2 bases and J by 6 bases, with 13 bases left in between. Looked up from germline, CDR1 is GTSNPN and CDR2 is SVGIG (reference sequence). The CDR3 consists of 13 residues. CDR3 sequence: CAWSPSGFAEAFF. CDR3 bases: TGTGCCTGGAGTCCCTCAGGGTTCGCTGAAGCTTTCTTT. Full variable domain (remainder filled in from reference TRBV30 and TRBJ1-1): SQTIHQWPATLVQPVGSPLSLECTVEGTSNPNLYWYRQAAGRGLQLLFYSVGIGQISSEVPQNLSASRPQDRQFILSSKKLLLSDSGFYLCAWSPSGFAEAFFGQGTRLTVV.